What follows are 18 T cell receptor beta chains derived from one specimen sequenced in a study of blood T cell repertoires in COVID-19. Assay: immunoSEQ multiplex PCR; the TCRdb copy retains only in-frame clones and omits some. The sample carries a few hundred thousand clones, 65% to 90% recorded once. Sequencing was done on a sample of PBMCs or T cells enriched from blood (not recorded which). These receptors came from a woman between 40 and 50 years old with acute COVID-19.

The chain carries TRBV3-1 (or the pseudogene TRBV3-2) and TRBJ2-7, with TRBD1 as a possible D gene (5 bases). This CDR3 is 14 amino acids long. Germline CDR1 reads LGHDT; CDR2 reads YNNKEL (reference sequence). Trimming pared 0 bases from V and 4 bases from J, leaving 10 bases between. The CDR3 here is CASSQEGPLYEQYF. The CDR3 nucleotides are TGTGCCAGCAGCCAAGAGGGGCCACTGTACGAGCAGTACTTC.

The chain has TRBV5-4 and TRBJ2-5, with unresolved D. V was shortened by 0 bases and J by 3 bases, with 6 bases between the two germline ends. Germline-derived CDR1 and CDR2 are SGHNT and YYREEE (reference sequence). The CDR3 has 13 residues. CDR3 DNA: TGTGCCAGCAGCTTGGCCCTAGAAGAGACCCAGTACTTC. Protein: CASSLALEETQYF.

The CDR3 loop reads CASSPRDRGRDEQFF. CDR3 DNA: TGTGCCAGCAGCCCCCGGGACAGAGGTAGGGATGAGCAGTTCTTC. The chain couples TRBV3-1 (or the pseudogene TRBV3-2) to TRBJ2-1, with 7 bases identical to TRBD1. Germline CDR1 reads LGHDT; CDR2 reads YNNKEL (reference sequence). This CDR3 has 15 amino acids. V was clipped by 4 bases and J by 8 bases; unmatched bases: 11.

This rearrangement joins TRBV27 to TRBJ1-5, with 8 bases matching TRBD1. V gave up 1 base and J gave up 7 bases; unmatched junction bases: 6. The CDR3 totals 15 residues. The germline CDR1 and CDR2 sequences are MNHEY and SMNVEV (reference sequence). CDR3 in amino acids: CASSLFSGGGQPQHF. The CDR3 DNA sequence: TGTGCCAGCAGTTTATTTTCAGGGGGCGGCCAGCCCCAGCATTTT.

The CDR3 spells CASTGQGNEAFF. The CDR3 DNA reads TGCGCCAGCACGGGACAGGGGAATGAAGCTTTCTTT. The chain has TRBV5-1 and TRBJ1-1; 10 nucleotides align to TRBD1. The CDR3 consists of 12 residues. Germline V gene lookup returns CDR1 SGHRS and CDR2 YFSETQ. V lost 6 bases and J lost 7; bases outside the gene matches: 3. Filled out from reference TRBV5-1 and TRBJ1-1, the complete variable domain reads KAGVTQTPRYLIKTRGQQVTLSCSPISGHRSVSWYQQTPGQGLQFLFEYFSETQRNKGNFPGRFSGRQFSNSRSEMNVSTLELGDSALYLCASTGQGNEAFFGQGTRLTVV.

The gene calls are TRBV11-3 and TRBJ1-2, with D unclear. Trimming left V 1 base short and J 4 bases short, with 10 bases between. The CDR3 is made up of 14 amino acids. Germline V lookup: CDR1 SGHNT, CDR2 YENEEA. CDR3 DNA sequence: TGTGCCAGCAGCTTAGCTACACAGACCTATGGCTACACCTTC. It translates to CASSLATQTYGYTF.

The rearrangement links TRBV19 to TRBJ2-5; TRBD2 matches 9 bases. The CDR3 runs 16 residues. Losses at the gene ends were 4 bases for V and 2 bases for J; bases not matched to a gene: 8. Germline V gives CDR1 LNHDA, CDR2 SQIVND (reference sequence). The chain's CDR3 is CASSTKRAGGQETQYF. The CDR3 DNA reads TGTGCCAGTAGTACTAAAAGGGCGGGAGGGCAAGAGACCCAGTACTTC.

CDR3 coding DNA: TGTGCCAGCAGCTTAGAGAGGCAGGGAGGGGGTGAGCAGTTCTTC. Its translation: CASSLERQGGGEQFF. This chain joins TRBV7-9 and TRBJ2-1; a weak D match, TRBD2 (7 bases). The CDR3 runs to 15 residues. The germline V gene encodes CDR1 SEHNR and CDR2 FQNEAQ (reference sequence). Trimming shortened V by 1 base and J by 9 bases, and 16 bases separated the two germline ends. The complete variable domain, with remaining parts taken from reference TRBV7-9 and TRBJ2-1, reads DTGVSQNPRHKITKRGQNVTFRCDPISEHNRLYWYRQTLGQGPEFLTYFQNEAQLEKSRLLSDRFSAERPKGSFSTLEIQRTEQGDSAMYLCASSLERQGGGEQFFGPGTRLTVL.

The chain is built from TRBV6-5 and TRBJ2-7; possibly TRBD1 for D (6 bases). Germline V gene sequence: CDR1 MNHEY, CDR2 SVGAGI. This CDR3 has 13 residues. Trimming removed 4 bases at V and 1 base at J, with 8 bases between. The CDR3 bases are TGTGCCAGCAGTTTGGGACAATCCTACGAGCAGTACTTC. Protein: CASSLGQSYEQYF.

The J gene is TRBJ2-3, the V gene TRBV6-5; 7 bases map to TRBD2. The CDR3 is 14 residues long. The ends lost 6 bases at V and 4 bases at J; junction bases unmatched: 7. Germline V gene sequence: CDR1 MNHEY, CDR2 SVGAGI. The CDR3 DNA follows: TGTGCCAGCAGGGATCCGGGGAGGGCAGATACGCAGTATTTT. It codes for CASRDPGRADTQYF.

This clone was seen a single time. The chain joins TRBV19 to TRBJ2-3, with 13 bases fitting TRBD2. Losses at the gene ends were 5 bases for V and 5 bases for J; bases not matched to a gene: 7. Germline lookup yields CDR1 LNHDA and CDR2 SQIVND (reference sequence). The CDR3 loop spans 16 amino acids. The DNA of the CDR3 is TGTGCCAGTAGTCCCGGACTAGCGGGAGAGGAAGATACGCAGTATTTT. It codes for CASSPGLAGEEDTQYF.

The chain couples TRBV24-1 to TRBJ2-3, with 10 nucleotides matching TRBD2. Germline assignment: CDR1 KGHDR and CDR2 SFDVKD. The CDR3 consists of 19 residues. V gave up 5 bases and J gave up 5 bases; unmatched junction bases: 18. The CDR3 region has the DNA TGTGCCACCAGTGGTAGAGGGGGACGGCTAGCGGGAGCACGAGATACGCAGTATTTT. It specifies CATSGRGGRLAGARDTQYF.

V and J are TRBV24-1 and TRBJ2-3; D remains ambiguous. This CDR3 has 14 amino acids. The germline V gene has CDR1 KGHDR and CDR2 SFDVKD. Trimming removed 4 bases at V and 2 bases at J, with 9 bases between. Here the CDR3 reads CATSDPPHTDTQYF. CDR3 in DNA: TGTGCCACCAGTGACCCCCCACACACAGATACGCAGTATTTT.

V usage is TRBV3-1 (or the pseudogene TRBV3-2) and J usage is TRBJ2-5, with 11 bases identical to TRBD2. This CDR3 has 16 amino acids. V was clipped by 5 bases and J by 5 bases; unmatched bases: 10. Germline lookup yields CDR1 LGHDT and CDR2 YNNKEL (reference sequence). This CDR3 reads CASSSYGLAGAETQYF. The CDR3 DNA sequence: TGTGCCAGCAGCTCCTACGGACTAGCGGGCGCGGAGACCCAGTACTTC.

The chain recombines TRBV28 with TRBJ2-1; D perhaps matches TRBD2 (5 bases). Trimming shortened V by 3 bases and J by 0 bases, and 9 bases separated the two germline ends. This CDR3 has 15 amino acids. In germline, CDR1 is MDHEN, CDR2 SYDVKM. Here the CDR3 reads CASSLTNPSYNEQFF. CDR3 bases: TGTGCCAGCAGTTTGACTAACCCCTCCTACAATGAGCAGTTCTTC.

The gene calls are TRBV19 and TRBJ2-7; D perhaps matches TRBD2 (6 bases). The CDR3 has 12 residues. The germline CDR1 and CDR2 sequences are LNHDA and SQIVND (reference sequence). V dropped 10 bases and J dropped 5 bases, with 15 bases sitting between them. CDR3 sequence: CATGDLIDEQYF. The CDR3 nucleotides are TGTGCCACTGGGGACTTGATCGACGAGCAGTACTTC. The full variable domain, rest sourced from reference TRBV19 and TRBJ2-7, is DGGITQSPKYLFRKEGQNVTLSCEQNLNHDAMYWYRQDPGQGLRLIYYSQIVNDFQKGDIAEGYSVSREKKESFPLTVTSAQKNPTAFYLCATGDLIDEQYFGPGTRLTVT.

This clone has just a few counts. The gene calls are TRBV13 and TRBJ1-1, with D unclear. V dropped 3 bases and J dropped 7 bases, with 12 bases sitting between them. CDR1 is PRHDT, CDR2 FYEKMQ, per germline (reference sequence). This CDR3 has 13 amino acids. DNA for the CDR3: TGTGCCAGCAGCTTGGGTAGCCGACTTGAAGCTTTCTTT. Its protein is CASSLGSRLEAFF.

This clone was recorded once. The chain uses TRBV28 and TRBJ1-1; D remains unclear. The CDR3 has 13 amino acids. Trimming took off 4 bases at V and 12 bases at J, with 18 bases between the two ends. Germline CDR1 MDHEN, CDR2 SYDVKM. Written as DNA, the CDR3 is TGTGCCAGCAGTTCCGGACGGGAGGTTTTGTCTTTCTTT. As protein: CASSSGREVLSFF.